This is a list of T cell receptor beta chains from one sample in a study of blood T cells in healthy people across ages. TCRdb analysed the 5' RACE reads with MiXCR anew, one entry per CDR3 protein. The sample carries about 750,000 distinct CDR3 sequences, roughly 53% recorded once. Sequenced: blood. All receptors come from a man older than 75 in good health. CDR3s include the opening cysteine and the closing phenylalanine or tryptophan. D genes are given only for firm matches. Expanded clones are given a class, and other clones once, few, many or no size at all.

j_call: TRBJ2-7
d_call: -
clone_size: few
v_call: TRBV25-1
cdr3_aa: CASRVRDGSYEQYF
cdr3_nt: TGTGCCAGCAGAGTCCGGGACGGCTCCTACGAGCAGTACTTC

j_call: TRBJ1-2
d_call: -
clone_size: few
v_call: TRBV29-1
cdr3_aa: CSVARQKGGYTF
cdr3_nt: TGCAGCGTTGCGAGGCAGAAGGGTGGCTACACCTTC

j_call: TRBJ2-2
d_call: -
clone_size: -
v_call: TRBV3-1
cdr3_aa: CASSQLSGTPGELFF
cdr3_nt: TGTGCCAGCAGCCAACTATCGGGGACTCCCGGGGAGCTGTTTTTT

j_call: TRBJ2-5
d_call: TRBD2
clone_size: -
v_call: TRBV12-3/TRBV12-4
cdr3_aa: CASSRGGRPKETQYF
cdr3_nt: TGTGCCAGCAGCCGGGGGGGCAGACCGAAAGAGACCCAGTACTTC

j_call: TRBJ2-7
d_call: -
clone_size: -
v_call: TRBV11-2
cdr3_aa: CASSPTRGPYEQYF
cdr3_nt: TGTGCCAGCAGTCCCACCAGGGGACCCTACGAGCAGTACTTC

j_call: TRBJ2-3
d_call: -
clone_size: few
v_call: TRBV25-1
cdr3_aa: CASSPRAGPDTQYF
cdr3_nt: TGTGCCAGCAGCCCCCGGGCAGGCCCAGATACGCAGTATTTT

j_call: TRBJ2-5
d_call: TRBD1
clone_size: once
v_call: TRBV6-2/TRBV6-3
cdr3_aa: CASRPSGQGEETQYF
cdr3_nt: TGTGCCAGCAGGCCCTCGGGACAGGGGGAGGAGACCCAGTACTTC

j_call: TRBJ2-4
d_call: -
clone_size: once
v_call: TRBV12-3/TRBV12-4
cdr3_aa: CASSPDSPQKNIQYF
cdr3_nt: TGTGCCAGCAGTCCCGACAGTCCGCAGAAGAACATTCAGTACTTC

j_call: TRBJ2-2
d_call: TRBD2
clone_size: -
v_call: TRBV7-2
cdr3_aa: CASSLEFAGGPGELFF
cdr3_nt: TGTGCCAGCAGCTTAGAGTTTGCGGGAGGGCCCGGGGAGCTGTTTTTT

j_call: TRBJ1-2
d_call: -
clone_size: -
v_call: TRBV5-1
cdr3_aa: CASSLQGPGFGYTF
cdr3_nt: TGCGCCAGCAGCTTGCAGGGGCCGGGGTTTGGCTACACCTTC

j_call: TRBJ1-1
d_call: -
clone_size: -
v_call: TRBV5-1
cdr3_aa: CASSFATNTEAFF
cdr3_nt: TGCGCCAGCAGCTTCGCTACGAACACTGAAGCTTTCTTT

j_call: TRBJ2-7
d_call: -
clone_size: -
v_call: TRBV14
cdr3_aa: CASSQGTGSEQYF
cdr3_nt: TGTGCCAGCAGCCAAGGGACGGGCAGCGAGCAGTACTTC

j_call: TRBJ2-1
d_call: -
clone_size: few
v_call: TRBV25-1
cdr3_aa: CASMGGVGNEQFF
cdr3_nt: TGTGCCAGCATGGGGGGAGTGGGCAATGAGCAGTTCTTC

j_call: TRBJ1-2
d_call: -
clone_size: -
v_call: TRBV7-9
cdr3_aa: CASSLGGVVYGYTF
cdr3_nt: TGTGCCAGCAGCTTAGGTGGCGTCGTCTATGGCTACACCTTC

j_call: TRBJ2-4
d_call: -
clone_size: -
v_call: TRBV25-1
cdr3_aa: CASSEGRAGLAKNIQYF
cdr3_nt: TGTGCCAGCAGCGAAGGCAGGGCAGGGTTAGCCAAAAACATTCAGTACTTC

j_call: TRBJ2-7
d_call: TRBD1
clone_size: -
v_call: TRBV11-2
cdr3_aa: CASSLAGRGPDEQYF
cdr3_nt: TGTGCCAGCAGCTTAGCGGGCAGGGGGCCTGACGAGCAGTACTTC

j_call: TRBJ2-5
d_call: -
clone_size: -
v_call: TRBV5-6
cdr3_aa: CASLRAGQETQYF
cdr3_nt: TGTGCCAGCTTAAGGGCGGGGCAAGAGACCCAGTACTTC

j_call: TRBJ2-1
d_call: TRBD2
clone_size: few
v_call: TRBV20-1
cdr3_aa: CSASPAGAYNEQFF
cdr3_nt: TGCAGTGCTAGCCCAGCGGGAGCGTACAATGAGCAGTTCTTC

j_call: TRBJ1-1
d_call: TRBD1
clone_size: -
v_call: TRBV29-1
cdr3_aa: CSVARDRGPATEAFF
cdr3_nt: TGCAGCGTGGCCCGGGACAGGGGGCCAGCGACTGAAGCTTTCTTT

j_call: TRBJ2-3
d_call: -
clone_size: -
v_call: TRBV9
cdr3_aa: CASSVGGRGSTDTQYF
cdr3_nt: TGTGCCAGCAGCGTAGGGGGAAGGGGATCCACAGATACGCAGTATTTT

j_call: TRBJ2-7
d_call: -
clone_size: few
v_call: TRBV7-9
cdr3_aa: CASSFSEDEQYF
cdr3_nt: TGTGCCAGCAGCTTCTCTGAGGACGAGCAGTACTTC

j_call: TRBJ2-3
d_call: -
clone_size: -
v_call: TRBV2
cdr3_aa: CASSESTGLSTDTQYF
cdr3_nt: TGTGCCAGCAGTGAGTCGACAGGACTTAGCACAGATACGCAGTATTTT

j_call: TRBJ1-2
d_call: TRBD1
clone_size: few
v_call: TRBV5-1
cdr3_aa: CASGGTGVYGYTF
cdr3_nt: TGCGCCAGCGGAGGGACAGGGGTCTATGGCTACACCTTC

j_call: TRBJ1-1
d_call: -
clone_size: few
v_call: TRBV15
cdr3_aa: CATSSRGGFEAFF
cdr3_nt: TGTGCCACCAGCAGCCGGGGAGGGTTTGAAGCTTTCTTT

j_call: TRBJ2-1
d_call: TRBD2
clone_size: -
v_call: TRBV10-3
cdr3_aa: CAISGPSGLQSSYNEQFF
cdr3_nt: TGTGCCATCAGTGGTCCTAGCGGCCTCCAGAGCTCCTACAATGAGCAGTTCTTC

j_call: TRBJ2-7
d_call: -
clone_size: -
v_call: TRBV5-1
cdr3_aa: CASSLEGTGAYEQYF
cdr3_nt: TGCGCCAGCAGCTTGGAAGGGACTGGGGCCTACGAGCAGTACTTC

j_call: TRBJ2-1
d_call: -
clone_size: -
v_call: TRBV29-1
cdr3_aa: CSVPLVPEQFF
cdr3_nt: TGCAGCGTGCCCCTAGTGCCTGAGCAGTTCTTC

j_call: TRBJ2-7
d_call: TRBD2
clone_size: -
v_call: TRBV3-1
cdr3_aa: CASSQVGGGAGGLYEQYF
cdr3_nt: TGTGCCAGCAGCCAAGTGGGCGGGGGAGCGGGAGGCCTCTACGAGCAGTACTTC

j_call: TRBJ2-5
d_call: TRBD1
clone_size: -
v_call: TRBV7-9
cdr3_aa: CASSWDRGPEQYF
cdr3_nt: TGTGCCAGCAGCTGGGACAGGGGTCCTGAGCAGTACTTC

j_call: TRBJ2-4
d_call: -
clone_size: few
v_call: TRBV27
cdr3_aa: CASSLNPGTSKNIQYF
cdr3_nt: TGTGCCAGCAGTCTCAACCCCGGGACATCCAAAAACATTCAGTACTTC

j_call: TRBJ2-1
d_call: TRBD2
clone_size: few
v_call: TRBV6-1
cdr3_aa: CASSEPLRTSGPYNEQFF
cdr3_nt: TGTGCCAGCAGTGAGCCCCTCCGGACTAGCGGACCCTACAATGAGCAGTTCTTC

j_call: TRBJ2-1
d_call: TRBD1
clone_size: -
v_call: TRBV15
cdr3_aa: CATSRGVGQGTYNEQFF
cdr3_nt: TGTGCCACCAGCAGAGGGGTGGGACAGGGGACTTACAATGAGCAGTTCTTC

j_call: TRBJ1-1
d_call: -
clone_size: few
v_call: TRBV11-1
cdr3_aa: CASSFGLGAFF
cdr3_nt: TGTGCCAGCAGCTTTGGCCTTGGTGCTTTCTTT

j_call: TRBJ2-4
d_call: TRBD2
clone_size: -
v_call: TRBV28
cdr3_aa: CASIDAGGSNIQYF
cdr3_nt: TGTGCCAGCATTGACGCGGGGGGGAGTAACATTCAGTACTTC

j_call: TRBJ2-5
d_call: -
clone_size: -
v_call: TRBV5-1
cdr3_aa: CASHRDQETQYF
cdr3_nt: TGCGCCAGCCACAGGGACCAAGAGACCCAGTACTTC

j_call: TRBJ2-5
d_call: -
clone_size: -
v_call: TRBV12-3/TRBV12-4
cdr3_aa: CASSYRTGTKETQYF
cdr3_nt: TGTGCCAGCAGTTATAGGACAGGGACTAAAGAGACCCAGTACTTC

j_call: TRBJ2-3
d_call: -
clone_size: once
v_call: TRBV7-3
cdr3_aa: CASSPRVNTDTQYF
cdr3_nt: TGTGCCAGCAGCCCTCGGGTAAACACAGATACGCAGTATTTT

j_call: TRBJ2-7
d_call: -
clone_size: -
v_call: TRBV28
cdr3_aa: CASSLDRTVYEQYF
cdr3_nt: TGTGCCAGCAGTCTAGACAGGACCGTCTACGAGCAGTACTTC

j_call: TRBJ2-1
d_call: -
clone_size: -
v_call: TRBV6-6
cdr3_aa: CASSAPGSNEQFF
cdr3_nt: TGTGCCAGCAGCGCTCCCGGAAGCAATGAGCAGTTCTTC

j_call: TRBJ1-2
d_call: -
clone_size: -
v_call: TRBV5-1
cdr3_aa: CASSPGHTPYGYTF
cdr3_nt: TGCGCCAGCAGCCCGGGGCATACGCCCTATGGCTACACCTTC

j_call: TRBJ2-1
d_call: -
clone_size: -
v_call: TRBV24-1
cdr3_aa: CATSDWLVGDNEQFF
cdr3_nt: TGTGCCACCAGTGATTGGTTAGTCGGGGACAATGAGCAGTTCTTC

j_call: TRBJ2-7
d_call: -
clone_size: -
v_call: TRBV7-9
cdr3_aa: CASSLAGTISYEQYF
cdr3_nt: TGTGCCAGCAGCTTGGCCGGTACCATCTCCTACGAGCAGTACTTC